This T cell receptor beta chain emerged from a study of regulatory T cells in long-lasting Graves disease. General observations from the study: Favored gene segments in persistent disease were TRBV28, TRBJ1-2 and TRBJ2-5.

The germline V gene has CDR1 SGHRS and CDR2 YFSETQ. The V end lost 0 bases, the J end lost 4 bases, and 19 bases lay between the germline ends. The CDR3 has 17 residues. As for time point: persistent/refractory GD, antithyroid drugs over 5 years with positive TRAb. From RNA extracted from PBMCs, the TCR library was made. Criteria from the American Thyroid Association guidelines were applied to diagnose Graves' disease. In building TCR beta libraries, iRepertoire HTBI primers were used together with Arm-PCR of CDR3 regions. TCRdb fed the multiplex PCR reads into MiXCR, producing one record per CDR3 protein. This sample yields a few hundred thousand distinct CDR3 sequences, of which about a quarter are seen a single time; 26% belongs to the top ten. Turning to this clonotype: The antigen is not known.

This sample comprised peripheral blood mononuclear cells (PBMCs), obtained when the disease was refractory, from a patient treated with antithyroid drugs. The chain joins TRBV5-1 to TRBJ1-2; maybe TRBD1 (5 bases). This sequence was found in a female donor with Graves disease. Here the CDR3 reads CASSLAVTWGAGYGYTF. CDR3 in DNA: TGCGCCAGCAGCTTGGCCGTTACATGGGGCGCAGGCTATGGCTACACCTTC.